The rows below give T cell receptor beta chains drawn from one sample of a study of beta chain features in type 1 diabetes. Assay used: immunoSEQ multiplex PCR; TCRdb lists only in-frame clones, some missing. Found here are under 450,000 clones, approximately 15% of them singletons; the top ten hold roughly 0.04%. Sequencing was done on a sample of naive CD4+ T cells from blood. The receptors here all came from a man aged 25-45 years in good health. Both conserved end residues are part of each CDR3. Each record gives: D gene, V gene, J gene, clone size, CDR3 protein, CDR3 DNA. A D gene is named only where the DNA matches it firmly. Not every row has a clone size; where given, it reads once, few, many or a size class.

>.|TRBV30|TRBJ2-5|few
CAWSKGRETQYF
TGTGCCTGGAGTAAGGGGCGGGAGACCCAGTACTTC
>TRBD2|TRBV6-1|TRBJ2-5|.
CASSRIAGAQETQYF
TGTGCCAGCAGTCGGATAGCGGGGGCCCAAGAGACCCAGTACTTC
>TRBD1|TRBV7-6|TRBJ1-1|.
CASSQHPRGRNTEAFF
TGTGCCAGCAGCCAACACCCCAGGGGGAGAAACACTGAAGCTTTCTTT
>TRBD2|TRBV2|TRBJ2-5|few
CASSPQGGLIQETQYF
TGTGCCAGCAGCCCCCAGGGAGGGTTAATACAAGAGACCCAGTACTTC
>TRBD2|TRBV7-9|TRBJ2-3|.
CASSPGTSGRTINTDTQYF
TGTGCCAGCAGCCCCGGGACTAGCGGGAGGACAATAAACACAGATACGCAGTATTTT
>.|TRBV2|TRBJ2-3|few
CASIISASTDTQYF
TGTGCCAGCATAATCTCCGCTAGCACAGATACGCAGTATTTT
>TRBD1|TRBV6-6|TRBJ2-1|few
CASSPTGTAAEQFF
TGTGCCAGCAGTCCGACCGGGACAGCAGCTGAGCAGTTCTTC
>TRBD1|TRBV2|TRBJ2-6|many
CASRPGQGTSGANVLTF
TGTGCCAGCAGGCCGGGACAGGGCACCTCTGGGGCCAACGTCCTGACTTTC
>.|TRBV9|TRBJ2-1|.
CASSVSTRTNNEQFF
TGTGCCAGCAGCGTATCGACTAGGACTAACAATGAGCAGTTCTTC
>.|TRBV9|TRBJ1-4|few
CASSVGVGEAEKLFF
TGTGCCAGCAGCGTAGGCGTTGGGGAGGCGGAAAAACTGTTTTTT
>.|TRBV2|TRBJ1-1|few
CASSVGLYTEAFF
TGTGCCAGCAGCGTGGGACTGTACACTGAAGCTTTCTTT
>TRBD1|TRBV7-2|TRBJ2-1|.
CASSPGQALLYNEQFF
TGTGCCAGCAGCCCGGGACAGGCCTTACTATACAATGAGCAGTTCTTC
>TRBD1|TRBV6-5|TRBJ2-3|few
CASRPTGVDTQYF
TGTGCCAGCAGGCCCACAGGGGTAGATACGCAGTATTTT
>.|TRBV18|TRBJ1-5|.
CASSPLATELGNQPQHF
TGTGCCAGCTCACCATTAGCGACAGAACTGGGCAATCAGCCCCAGCATTTT
>TRBD2|TRBV7-2|TRBJ2-1|few
CASHRQRELYNEQFF
TGTGCCAGTCACCGGCAGCGGGAGCTCTACAATGAGCAGTTCTTC
>.|TRBV30|TRBJ2-5|few
CAWSDHPHSRTQYF
TGTGCCTGGAGTGACCATCCCCATTCGCGGACCCAGTACTTC
>TRBD1|TRBV5-4|TRBJ1-4|.
CASSSADRGRNEKLFF
TGTGCCAGCAGCTCCGCAGACAGGGGGCGCAATGAAAAACTGTTTTTT
>TRBD2|TRBV4-1|TRBJ2-1|.
CASSQIYGTTLNEQFF
TGCGCCAGCAGCCAGATCTACGGGACTACCCTTAATGAGCAGTTCTTC
>.|TRBV2|TRBJ1-5|.
CASSRQILRPQHF
TGTGCCAGCAGTCGGCAGATCCTAAGGCCCCAGCATTTT
>.|TRBV7-9|TRBJ1-1|few
CASSLGQLNTEAFF
TGTGCCAGCAGCTTGGGGCAGTTGAACACTGAAGCTTTCTTT
>.|TRBV29-1|TRBJ2-7|.
CSVGGRGRSGEQYF
TGCAGCGTCGGAGGAAGGGGACGTTCTGGCGAGCAGTACTTC
>TRBD2|TRBV2|TRBJ2-1|.
CASRSSGGHNEQFF
TGTGCCAGCAGGTCTAGCGGGGGCCACAATGAGCAGTTCTTC
>TRBD1|TRBV29-1|TRBJ1-1|few
CSGTRGLTEAFF
TGCAGCGGAACCAGGGGGCTGACTGAAGCTTTCTTT
>.|TRBV7-8|TRBJ1-5|.
CASSLETVGWPQHF
TGTGCCAGCAGCTTAGAGACAGTCGGGTGGCCCCAGCATTTT
>.|TRBV5-4|TRBJ2-3|.
CASSPSRGGRGTQYF
TGTGCCAGCAGCCCCTCTCGAGGGGGGAGGGGTACGCAGTATTTT
>TRBD1|TRBV7-9|TRBJ2-1|.
CASSVRGKYNEQFF
TGTGCCAGCAGCGTCAGGGGGAAGTACAATGAGCAGTTCTTC
>.|TRBV15|TRBJ2-7|.
CATSRGVGYEQYF
TGTGCCACCAGCAGAGGTGTGGGGTACGAGCAGTACTTC
>.|TRBV7-6|TRBJ2-7|.
CAIPYEQYF
TGTGCCATCCCTTACGAGCAGTACTTC
>TRBD2|TRBV29-1|TRBJ2-3|.
CSVWDSGGTDTQYF
TGCAGCGTATGGGACAGCGGGGGGACAGATACGCAGTATTTT
>TRBD1|TRBV5-6|TRBJ2-2|few
CASSPWTGVTIGELFF
TGTGCCAGCAGCCCGTGGACAGGGGTCACAATCGGGGAGCTGTTTTTT
>.|TRBV7-2|TRBJ1-6|few
CASSLAEGIWHSPLHF
TGTGCCAGCAGCTTAGCGGAGGGGATTTGGCATTCACCCCTCCACTTT
>.|TRBV10-3|TRBJ2-1|few
CAIRRRDNSYNEQFF
TGTGCCATCAGGCGCAGGGATAACTCCTACAATGAGCAGTTCTTC
>TRBD1|TRBV5-4|TRBJ2-2|.
CASTLGQDRALTGELFF
TGTGCCAGCACCCTAGGGCAGGACAGGGCCCTCACCGGGGAGCTGTTTTTT
>.|TRBV4-2|TRBJ2-3|.
CASSQDIQSDTQYF
TGTGCCAGCAGCCAAGATATCCAGTCAGATACGCAGTATTTT
>.|TRBV19|TRBJ1-5|few
CATEARRYQPQHF
TGTGCCACCGAAGCAAGACGTTATCAGCCCCAGCATTTT
>TRBD2|TRBV4-3|TRBJ2-1|few
CASSQARLGRGTYNEQFF
TGCGCCAGCAGCCAAGCCAGGCTCGGGCGGGGGACCTACAATGAGCAGTTCTTC
>.|TRBV7-3|TRBJ2-2|few
CASSLNLANTGELFF
TGTGCCAGCAGCTTAAATCTAGCGAACACCGGGGAGCTGTTTTTT
>.|TRBV6-5|TRBJ2-5|.
CASSRDREQTQYF
TGTGCCAGCTCCAGGGACCGGGAGCAGACCCAGTACTTC
>.|TRBV18|TRBJ2-5|.
CASSLGARTQYF
TGTGCCAGCTCACTTGGGGCGCGGACCCAGTACTTC
>.|TRBV4-3|TRBJ2-1|few
CASSQERAVSYNEQFF
TGCGCCAGCAGCCAAGAACGTGCAGTTTCGTACAATGAGCAGTTCTTC
>.|TRBV30|TRBJ1-1|few
CAAGRLEAFF
TGTGCCGCAGGACGGCTAGAAGCTTTCTTT
>TRBD2|TRBV29-1|TRBJ2-1|many
CSVLPSGSGEQFF
TGCAGCGTTTTGCCTAGCGGGAGTGGTGAGCAGTTCTTC
>.|TRBV4-1|TRBJ2-3|few
CASSHLKSTDTQYF
TGCGCCAGCAGCCATTTGAAGAGCACAGATACGCAGTATTTT
>.|TRBV20-1|TRBJ2-7|.
CSAKNGYEQYF
TGCAGTGCTAAGAATGGCTACGAGCAGTACTTC
>.|TRBV11-3|TRBJ2-3|.
CASSLAGPTDTQYF
TGTGCCAGCAGCTTAGCGGGGCCCACAGATACGCAGTATTTT
>.|TRBV30|TRBJ2-3|.
CAWSTRGPDTQYF
TGTGCCTGGAGTACCCGGGGGCCAGATACGCAGTATTTT
>.|TRBV29-1|TRBJ2-5|once
CSVETWERETQYF
TGCAGCGTTGAAACGTGGGAACGGGAGACCCAGTACTTC
>.|TRBV20-1|TRBJ2-1|few
CSARLVNEQFF
TGCAGTGCCAGACTAGTCAATGAGCAGTTCTTC
>.|TRBV7-2|TRBJ2-1|.
CASSYAPDEQFF
TGTGCCAGCAGCTATGCCCCGGATGAGCAGTTCTTC
>TRBD2|TRBV6-5|TRBJ2-1|.
CASRSLAVTYNEQFF
TGTGCCAGCAGATCTCTAGCGGTTACCTACAATGAGCAGTTCTTC
>TRBD1|TRBV9|TRBJ2-7|few
CASSVAGTDYEQYF
TGTGCCAGCAGCGTAGCCGGGACAGACTACGAGCAGTACTTC
>.|TRBV7-9|TRBJ2-6|.
CASSKRTPDTRFGANVLTF
TGTGCCAGCAGCAAGAGGACGCCTGACACCCGCTTTGGGGCCAACGTCCTGACTTTC
>TRBD1|TRBV25-1|TRBJ2-7|.
CATQGQGAYEQYF
TGTGCCACACAAGGACAGGGGGCTTACGAGCAGTACTTC